The rows below give T cell receptor beta chains drawn from one sample of a study of CD8+CD57+ T cells in acquired aplastic anemia. TCRdb ran MiXCR on the reads and lists one entry per CDR3 protein. The table records about 160,000 distinct CDR3 sequences, 70% to 80% of them present only once. What was sequenced was sorted CD4+, CD8+, or CD8+CD57+ T cells (not recorded which) from PBMCs. These TCRs come from a human donor with aplastic anemia. The CDR3 runs from the conserved cysteine through the conserved F or W. D genes are given only for firm matches. Rows give clone size only sometimes, using once, few, many, or a class for an expanded clone.

D	V	size	J	DNA	CDR3
NA	TRBV5-1	NA	TRBJ2-3	TGCGCCAGCACCACAGGGAGCACAGATACGCAGTATTTT	CASTTGSTDTQYF
TRBD1	TRBV7-2	once	TRBJ1-3	TGTGCCAGCAGCTTACGGACAGGCGAGGGGGGCACCATATATTTT	CASSLRTGEGGTIYF
TRBD2	TRBV25-1	once	TRBJ2-3	TGTGCCAGCAGTGAATTTAGCGGGGAACAAGATACGCAGTATTTT	CASSEFSGEQDTQYF
NA	TRBV6-4	NA	TRBJ2-2	TGTGCCAGCAGTCCGACAGGTGGTGGCGGGGAGCTGTTTTTT	CASSPTGGGGELFF
NA	TRBV20-1	NA	TRBJ2-7	TGCAGTGCTAGAGATGGCCGGACAGTTAACAACGAGCAGTACTTC	CSARDGRTVNNEQYF
NA	TRBV2	NA	TRBJ1-6	TGTGCCAGCCAGAGGTTGGTAGGATCCTCACCCCTCCACTTT	CASQRLVGSSPLHF
TRBD2	TRBV24-1	NA	TRBJ2-7	TGTGCCACCAGTGACTCGGGACTAGCCTACGAGCAGTACTTC	CATSDSGLAYEQYF
TRBD2	TRBV6-4	NA	TRBJ2-5	TGTGCCAGCAGTGACTCGACCGGGGGACTAGAGTCAGAGACCCAGTACTTC	CASSDSTGGLESETQYF
NA	TRBV2	NA	TRBJ1-2	TGTGCCAGCAGTGGGGGGGGGAACTATGGCTACACCTTC	CASSGGGNYGYTF
NA	TRBV7-9	NA	TRBJ2-2	TGTGCCAGCGCCTCATCGAGGGACACCGGGGAGCTGTTTTTT	CASASSRDTGELFF
NA	TRBV10-3	once	TRBJ1-2	TGTGCCATAGGGGCCAACTACACCTTC	CAIGANYTF
TRBD1	TRBV20-1	NA	TRBJ1-2	TGCAGTGCTATCATCGGGACAGGGTACGATGGCTACACCTTC	CSAIIGTGYDGYTF
TRBD1	TRBV7-2	NA	TRBJ2-7	TGTGCCAGCAGCAACCGGGACAGGGGATCCTACGAGCAGTACTTC	CASSNRDRGSYEQYF
NA	TRBV7-2	NA	TRBJ1-5	TGTGCCAGCAGCTCTTTTGAGGTCCGTCAGCCCCAGCATTTT	CASSSFEVRQPQHF
NA	TRBV20-1	NA	TRBJ2-5	TGCAGTGCTAGAGGGGGGCTAGGCGGGACCCAGTACTTC	CSARGGLGGTQYF
TRBD1	TRBV2	NA	TRBJ2-3	TGTGCCAGCAGAGGGACAGGGGGCAATGAGCAGTATTTT	CASRGTGGNEQYF
NA	TRBV20-1	NA	TRBJ2-6	TGCAGTGCTAGTGGTCAGGGCTTTCCTGGGGCCAACGTCCTGACTTTC	CSASGQGFPGANVLTF
NA	TRBV6-4	NA	TRBJ1-2	TGTGCCAGCAGTGACTCGACGGGGGGTCATGGCTACACCTTC	CASSDSTGGHGYTF
TRBD1	TRBV20-1	NA	TRBJ1-2	TGCAGTGCTAGGGCGGGACAGGGCAGAGACGGCTACACCTTC	CSARAGQGRDGYTF
NA	TRBV5-1	NA	TRBJ1-1	TGCGCCAGCAGCTTGTCTTCGGGTGGGACAGCTTTCTTT	CASSLSSGGTAFF
TRBD1	TRBV20-1	NA	TRBJ1-2	TGCAGTGCTCTATCGGGACAGGGAGGAGGCTATGGCTACACCTTC	CSALSGQGGGYGYTF
NA	TRBV24-1	few	TRBJ1-2	TGTGCCACCAGTGATCCCAGGACAGCCTATGGCTACACCTTC	CATSDPRTAYGYTF
TRBD2	TRBV5-1	NA	TRBJ2-1	TGCGCCAGCAGGCTAGAACTAGCGGGATTCAATGAGCAGTTCTTC	CASRLELAGFNEQFF
TRBD2	TRBV20-1	NA	TRBJ2-7	TGCAGTGCTAGAGGGGGGACTAGCGGGGAGCAGTACTTC	CSARGGTSGEQYF
TRBD1	TRBV18	NA	TRBJ1-1	TGTGCCAGCTCAGAGCAGGGGGCAAGCTTGGCTTTCTTT	CASSEQGASLAFF
NA	TRBV19	few	TRBJ1-6	TGTGCCAGTACGGCCGGGACTTTAGGTTCACCCCTCCACTTT	CASTAGTLGSPLHF
NA	TRBV20-1	NA	TRBJ1-5	TGCAGTGCTAAGGATCGGGAGGGGCAGCCCCAGCATTTT	CSAKDREGQPQHF
NA	TRBV9	NA	TRBJ2-5	TGTGCCAGCAGCGTAGGAACTACGGGGGGCAACCAAGAGACCCAGTACTTC	CASSVGTTGGNQETQYF
TRBD2	TRBV10-1	NA	TRBJ2-7	TGCGCCAGCGTGGGATCATTAGCGGGGGCCTACGAGCAGTACTTC	CASVGSLAGAYEQYF
TRBD1	TRBV7-2	NA	TRBJ2-5	TGTGCCAGCAGCTTGGGGACAGGGAACCAAGAGACCCAGTACTTC	CASSLGTGNQETQYF
TRBD2	TRBV10-3	NA	TRBJ2-1	TGTGCCATCAGAAGACTAGCGGGAAACAATGAGCAGTTCTTC	CAIRRLAGNNEQFF
TRBD1	TRBV7-8	NA	TRBJ2-1	TGTGCCAGCAGCACCTGGACAGGGGATGAGCAGTTCTTC	CASSTWTGDEQFF
TRBD1	TRBV7-3	NA	TRBJ1-1	TGTGCCAGCAAAGACAGGGATGGCACTGAAGCTTTCTTT	CASKDRDGTEAFF
NA	TRBV5-1	once	TRBJ2-7	TGCGCCAGCAGCTTGGGAGACGGTGGTAACCTAGTCCAGCAGTACTTC	CASSLGDGGNLVQQYF
TRBD1	TRBV20-1	NA	TRBJ2-7	TGCAGTGCTAGGTGGGAACAGGGGCCCCACGAGCAGTACTTC	CSARWEQGPHEQYF
NA	TRBV7-2	many	TRBJ2-5	TGTGCCAGCAGCTATCCCCGTTCGGGAGAGACCCAGTACTTC	CASSYPRSGETQYF
NA	TRBV12-3/TRBV12-4	NA	TRBJ2-6	TGTGCCAGCAGTCCGGCCGCCTCTGGGGCCAACGTCCTGACTTTC	CASSPAASGANVLTF
NA	TRBV6-6	NA	TRBJ2-7	TGTGCCAGTTGGTCTCCCCCTAACTCCTACGAGCAGTACTTC	CASWSPPNSYEQYF
TRBD1	TRBV5-1	NA	TRBJ1-2	TGCGCCAGCAGCGTTGACAGGGGCCGCTATGGCTACACCTTC	CASSVDRGRYGYTF
NA	TRBV19	NA	TRBJ2-7	TGTGCCAGTAGTGGGCCTTATTCCTACGAGCAGTACTTC	CASSGPYSYEQYF
NA	TRBV5-1	many	TRBJ1-2	TGCGCCAGCACCCTGGGATCTGGCACCCCTTCTAACTATGGCTACACCTTC	CASTLGSGTPSNYGYTF
NA	TRBV19	once	TRBJ1-6	TGTGCCAGTAGTAACGACTTCCTCGATTCACCCCTCCACTTT	CASSNDFLDSPLHF
TRBD1	TRBV20-1	NA	TRBJ2-7	TGCAGTGCTAGGGTGGGGACAGGGTTAGTAGTTGGCGAGCAGTACTTC	CSARVGTGLVVGEQYF
NA	TRBV6-1	few	TRBJ1-2	TGTGCCAGCAGTGAAGACGAGTCTTGGGGCTACACCTTC	CASSEDESWGYTF
NA	TRBV7-9	NA	TRBJ2-5	TGTGCCAGCAGCGGTAGCGAGACCCCAGGGAAGACCCAGTACTTC	CASSGSETPGKTQYF
TRBD2	TRBV7-9	NA	TRBJ2-1	TGTGCCAGCAACAACCCGGGACTAGCGGTTGCCAGCTCCTACAATGAGCAGTTCTTC	CASNNPGLAVASSYNEQFF
NA	TRBV7-3	NA	TRBJ2-7	TGTGCCAGCAGCTTGGGGGGCCGCAATGAGCAGTACTTC	CASSLGGRNEQYF
NA	TRBV5-4	NA	TRBJ2-5	TGTGCCAGCAGCCCGCATTCTGGGGGCTCTATCCAAGAGACCCAGTACTTC	CASSPHSGGSIQETQYF
TRBD1	TRBV2	NA	TRBJ1-1	TGTGCCAGCATGGGGACAGGGGGTATGAACACTGAAGCTTTCTTT	CASMGTGGMNTEAFF
TRBD2	TRBV7-3	NA	TRBJ2-1	TGTGCCAGCAGCTTACTAGCGGAGACTATGAATGAGCAGTTCTTC	CASSLLAETMNEQFF
NA	TRBV5-1	few	TRBJ1-3	TGCGCCAGCAGCTTTGAGGTGATGAGCTCTGGAAACACCATATATTTT	CASSFEVMSSGNTIYF
NA	TRBV10-3	once	TRBJ1-1	TGTGCCATCAGTGCAGGGAGAGACACTGAAGCTTTCTTT	CAISAGRDTEAFF
NA	TRBV7-6	NA	TRBJ2-1	TGTGCCAGCAGCTTGGAGGGGAGGAGGGATGAGCAGTTCTTC	CASSLEGRRDEQFF
NA	TRBV10-1	NA	TRBJ2-7	TGCGCCCCCATTCGGTGGCGATCCCTTTCCTACGAGCAGTACTTC	CAPIRWRSLSYEQYF